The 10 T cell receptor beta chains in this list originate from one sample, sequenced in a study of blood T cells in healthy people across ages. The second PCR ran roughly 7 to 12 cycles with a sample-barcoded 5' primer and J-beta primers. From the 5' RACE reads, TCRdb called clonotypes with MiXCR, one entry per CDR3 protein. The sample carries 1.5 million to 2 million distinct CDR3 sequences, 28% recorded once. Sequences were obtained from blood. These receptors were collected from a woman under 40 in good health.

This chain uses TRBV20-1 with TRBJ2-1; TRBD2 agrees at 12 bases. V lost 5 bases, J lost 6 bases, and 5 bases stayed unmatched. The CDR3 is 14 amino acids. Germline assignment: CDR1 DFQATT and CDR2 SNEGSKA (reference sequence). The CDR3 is CSALAGGLSNEQFF. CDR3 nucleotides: TGCAGTGCTCTAGCGGGAGGGCTTAGCAATGAGCAGTTCTTC.

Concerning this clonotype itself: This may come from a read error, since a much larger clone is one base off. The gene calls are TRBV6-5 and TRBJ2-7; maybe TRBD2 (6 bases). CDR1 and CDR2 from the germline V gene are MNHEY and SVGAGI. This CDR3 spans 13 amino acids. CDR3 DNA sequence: TGTGCCAGCAGGCCCGGGACTCCGGGCGAGCGGTACTTC. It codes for CASRPGTPGERYF.

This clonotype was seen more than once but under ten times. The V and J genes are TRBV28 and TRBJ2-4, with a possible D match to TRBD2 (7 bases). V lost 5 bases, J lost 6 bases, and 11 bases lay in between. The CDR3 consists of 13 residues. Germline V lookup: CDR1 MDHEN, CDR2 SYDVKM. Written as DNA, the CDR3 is TGTGCCAGCAGTACCGGGGGGCCAAACATTCAGTACTTC. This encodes CASSTGGPNIQYF.

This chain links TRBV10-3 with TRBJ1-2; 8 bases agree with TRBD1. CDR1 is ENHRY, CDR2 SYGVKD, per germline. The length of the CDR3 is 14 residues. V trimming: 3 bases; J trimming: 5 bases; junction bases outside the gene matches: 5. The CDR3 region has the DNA TGTGCCATCAGTGAAGGACAGGGAGATTATGGCTACACCTTC. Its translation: CAISEGQGDYGYTF.

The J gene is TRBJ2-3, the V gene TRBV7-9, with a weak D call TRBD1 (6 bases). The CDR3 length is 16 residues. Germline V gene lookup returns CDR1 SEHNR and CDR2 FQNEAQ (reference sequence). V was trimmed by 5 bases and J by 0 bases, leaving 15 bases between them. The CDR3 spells CASSPAGQSSTDTQYF. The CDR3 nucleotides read TGTGCCAGCAGCCCCGCAGGACAGTCTAGCACAGATACGCAGTATTTT.

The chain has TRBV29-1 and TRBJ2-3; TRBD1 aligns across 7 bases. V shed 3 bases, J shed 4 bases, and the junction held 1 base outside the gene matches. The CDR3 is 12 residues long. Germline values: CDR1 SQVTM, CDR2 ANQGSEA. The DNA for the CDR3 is TGCAGCGTTGATCAGGGGGCAGATACGCAGTATTTT. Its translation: CSVDQGADTQYF.

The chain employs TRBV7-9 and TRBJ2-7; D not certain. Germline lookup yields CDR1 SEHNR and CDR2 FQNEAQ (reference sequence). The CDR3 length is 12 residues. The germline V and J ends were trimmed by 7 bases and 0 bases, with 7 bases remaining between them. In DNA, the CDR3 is TGTGCCAGCATAGCCGACTCCTACGAGCAGTACTTC. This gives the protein CASIADSYEQYF.

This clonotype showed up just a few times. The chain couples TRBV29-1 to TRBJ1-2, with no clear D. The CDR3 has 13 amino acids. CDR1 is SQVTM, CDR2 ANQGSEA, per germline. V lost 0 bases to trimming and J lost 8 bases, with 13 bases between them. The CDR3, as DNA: TGCAGCGTTGAAGATGGAAGGGCTCGGGGCTACACCTTC. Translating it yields CSVEDGRARGYTF.

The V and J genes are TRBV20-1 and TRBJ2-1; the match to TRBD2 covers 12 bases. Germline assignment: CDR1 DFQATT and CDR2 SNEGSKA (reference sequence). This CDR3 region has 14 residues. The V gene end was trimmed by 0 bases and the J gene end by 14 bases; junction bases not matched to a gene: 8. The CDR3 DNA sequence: TGCAGTGCTAGAGAGACTAGCGGGAGAAGGGGAGAGTTCTTC. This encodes CSARETSGRRGEFF.

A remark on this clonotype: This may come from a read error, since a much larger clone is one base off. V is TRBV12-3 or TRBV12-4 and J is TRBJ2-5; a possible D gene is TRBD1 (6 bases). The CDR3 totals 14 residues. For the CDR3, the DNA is TGTGCCAACAGTTTAAGACAGGACCAAGAGACCCAGTACTTC. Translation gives CANSLRQDQETQYF.